This T cell receptor (beta chain) comes out of a study of CD8 T cells in ankylosing spondylitis (dated by TCRdb to the late 2010s). In the study overall: The study set out to find disease-linked TCR variants by profiling T cell receptor beta repertoires in ankylosing spondylitis patients and healthy donors. Peripheral blood was sampled, and synovial fluid was additionally collected from ankylosing spondylitis patients. The full study cohort comprised roughly 24 ankylosing spondylitis patients and roughly 100 healthy donors.

Sequencing was carried out with an Illumina HiSeq 2500. Quantitative 5'-RACE with molecular barcodes was used to prepare TCR beta libraries. The paper's processing steps were these. A new computational method based on a probabilistic model of VDJ rearrangement was used to identify disease-linked TCR variants. The public sequencing data were trimmed at Q25 with fastp and processed into clonotypes with MiXCR by TCRdb, which kept only in-frame beta chains. Every entry covers one CDR3 protein and lists the most common genes and DNA from its rows. The V and J calls follow TCRdb's processing rather than the paper's. Within this sample are fewer than 750,000 distinct CDR3 sequences, with around 19% of them counted one time only. 15% to 20% of the sample is in the top ten clones. On this clonotype: Its antigen remains unidentified. No much larger clone is present one base from it, and per-base qualities are unavailable.

Trimming removed 5 bases from V and 2 bases from J, leaving 14 bases between the germline ends. From the cysteine up to the phenylalanine, the CDR3 has a length of 15 residues. Only the CDR3 portion is preserved as DNA: 45 bases, with reading frame beginning at the first base. Overall study results and their limits: Some motif variants were previously reported in synovial fluid and blood of reactive arthritis patients, suggesting common disease-initiation mechanisms. The disease-linked clones were reported as significantly enriched in matched synovial fluid samples from ankylosing spondylitis patients. Blood from ankylosing spondylitis patients appeared to be characterized by a TCR beta motif made up of seven or eight highly homologous amino acid variants. The disease-linked clones showed a CD8+ phenotype and occurred at relatively low frequencies in peripheral blood.

Here the chain combines TRBV12-3 or TRBV12-4 and TRBJ2-3, with the D gene not clear enough to name. The sample taken for sequencing was blood, either unsorted or a sorted T cell fraction (not recorded which). The TCR was taken from a male donor with ankylosing spondylitis. The DNA sequence follows: TGTGCCAGCAGTCCAAGGGCTAGAGCCACAGATACGCAGTATTTT. This yields the protein CASSPRARATDTQYF.